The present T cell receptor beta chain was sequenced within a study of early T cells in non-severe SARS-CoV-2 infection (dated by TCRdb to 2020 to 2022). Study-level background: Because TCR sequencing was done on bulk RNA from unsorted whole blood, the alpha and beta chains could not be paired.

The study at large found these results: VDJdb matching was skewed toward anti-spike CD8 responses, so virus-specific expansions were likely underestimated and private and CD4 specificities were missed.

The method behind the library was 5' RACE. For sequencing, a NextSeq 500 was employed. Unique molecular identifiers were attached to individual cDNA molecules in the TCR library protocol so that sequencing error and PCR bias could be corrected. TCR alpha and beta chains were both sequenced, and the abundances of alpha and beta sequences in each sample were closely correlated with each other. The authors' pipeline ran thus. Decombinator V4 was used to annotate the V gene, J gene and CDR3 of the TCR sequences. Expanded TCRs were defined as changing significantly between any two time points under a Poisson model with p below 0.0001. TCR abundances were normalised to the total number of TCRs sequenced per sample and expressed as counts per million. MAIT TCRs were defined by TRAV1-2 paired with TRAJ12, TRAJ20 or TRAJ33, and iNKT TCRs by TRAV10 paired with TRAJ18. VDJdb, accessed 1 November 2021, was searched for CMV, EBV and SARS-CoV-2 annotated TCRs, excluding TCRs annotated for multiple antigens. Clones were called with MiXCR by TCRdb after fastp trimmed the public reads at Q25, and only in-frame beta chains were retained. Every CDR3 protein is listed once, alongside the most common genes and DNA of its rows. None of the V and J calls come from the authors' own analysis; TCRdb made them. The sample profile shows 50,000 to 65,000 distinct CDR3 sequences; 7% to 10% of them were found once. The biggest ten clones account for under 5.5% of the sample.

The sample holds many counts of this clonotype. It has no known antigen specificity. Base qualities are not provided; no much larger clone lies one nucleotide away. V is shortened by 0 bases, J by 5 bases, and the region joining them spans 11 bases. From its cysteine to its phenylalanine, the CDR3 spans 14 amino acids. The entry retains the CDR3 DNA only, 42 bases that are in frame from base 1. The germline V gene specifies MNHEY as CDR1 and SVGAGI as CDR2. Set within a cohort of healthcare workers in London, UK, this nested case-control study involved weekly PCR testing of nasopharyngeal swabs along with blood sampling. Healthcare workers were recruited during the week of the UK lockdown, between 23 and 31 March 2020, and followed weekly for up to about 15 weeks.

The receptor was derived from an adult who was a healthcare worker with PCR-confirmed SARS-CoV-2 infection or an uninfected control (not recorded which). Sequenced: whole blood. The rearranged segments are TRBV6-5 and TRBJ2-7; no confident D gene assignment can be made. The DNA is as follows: TGTGCCAGCAGTTACTCATCCAGGTTTAACGAGCAGTACTTC. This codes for CASSYSSRFNEQYF.